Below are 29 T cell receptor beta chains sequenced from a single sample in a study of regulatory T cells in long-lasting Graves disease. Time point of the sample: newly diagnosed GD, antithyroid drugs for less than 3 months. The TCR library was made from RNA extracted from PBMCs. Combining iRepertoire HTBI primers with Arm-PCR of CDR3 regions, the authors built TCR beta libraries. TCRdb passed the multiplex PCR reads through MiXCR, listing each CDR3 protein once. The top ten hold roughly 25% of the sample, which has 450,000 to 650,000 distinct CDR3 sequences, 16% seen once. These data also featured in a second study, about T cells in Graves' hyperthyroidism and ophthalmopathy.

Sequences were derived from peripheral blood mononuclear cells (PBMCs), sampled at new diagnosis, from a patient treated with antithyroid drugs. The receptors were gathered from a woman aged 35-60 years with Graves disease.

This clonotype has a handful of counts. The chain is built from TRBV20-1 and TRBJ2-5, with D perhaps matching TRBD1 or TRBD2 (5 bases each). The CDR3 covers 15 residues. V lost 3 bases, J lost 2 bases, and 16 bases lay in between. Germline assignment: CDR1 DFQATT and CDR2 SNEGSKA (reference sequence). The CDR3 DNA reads TGCAGTGCTAGGGTTTACGGGACGGATCAAGAGACCCAGTACTTC. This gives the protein CSARVYGTDQETQYF.

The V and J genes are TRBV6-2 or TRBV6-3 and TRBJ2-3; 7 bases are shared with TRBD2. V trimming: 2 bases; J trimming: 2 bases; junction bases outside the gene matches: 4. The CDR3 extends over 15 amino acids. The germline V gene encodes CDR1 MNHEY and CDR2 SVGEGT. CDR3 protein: CASSYGRGTTDTQYF. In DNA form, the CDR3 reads TGTGCCAGCAGTTACGGGCGGGGGACCACAGATACGCAGTATTTT.

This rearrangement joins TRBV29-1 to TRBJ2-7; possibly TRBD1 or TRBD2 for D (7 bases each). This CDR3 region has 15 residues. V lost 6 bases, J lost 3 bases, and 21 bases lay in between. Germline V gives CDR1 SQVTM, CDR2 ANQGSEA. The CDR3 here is CSVGGKGRGSYEQYF. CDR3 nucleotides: TGCAGCGTGGGGGGGAAAGGCAGGGGGAGCTACGAGCAGTACTTC.

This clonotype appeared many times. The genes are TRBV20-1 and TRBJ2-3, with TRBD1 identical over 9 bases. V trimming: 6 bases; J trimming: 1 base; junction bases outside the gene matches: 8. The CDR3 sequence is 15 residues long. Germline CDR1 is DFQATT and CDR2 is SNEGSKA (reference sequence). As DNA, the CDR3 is TGCAGTGCCCTTAGGCGGACAGGGGGCACAGATACGCAGTATTTT. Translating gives CSALRRTGGTDTQYF.

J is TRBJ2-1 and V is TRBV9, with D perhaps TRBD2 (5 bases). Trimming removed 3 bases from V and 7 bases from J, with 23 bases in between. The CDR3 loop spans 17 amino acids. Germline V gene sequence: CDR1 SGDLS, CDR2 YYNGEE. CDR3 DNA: TGTGCCAGCAGCGCTGGGTGGGCCGCAAACACGGGGAATGAGCAGTTCTTC. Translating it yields CASSAGWAANTGNEQFF.

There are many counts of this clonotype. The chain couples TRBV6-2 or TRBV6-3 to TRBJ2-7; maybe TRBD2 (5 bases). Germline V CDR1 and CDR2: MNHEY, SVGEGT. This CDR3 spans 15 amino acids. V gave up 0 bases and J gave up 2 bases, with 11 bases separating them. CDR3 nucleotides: TGTGCCAGCAGTTACTCACGGACGGGAACCTACGAGCAGTACTTC. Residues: CASSYSRTGTYEQYF.

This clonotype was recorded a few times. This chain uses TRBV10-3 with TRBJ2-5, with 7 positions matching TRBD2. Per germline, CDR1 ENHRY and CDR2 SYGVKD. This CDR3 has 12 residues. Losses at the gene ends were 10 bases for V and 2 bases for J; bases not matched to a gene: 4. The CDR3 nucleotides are TGTGCCACGGGACTACGGCAAGAGACCCAGTACTTC. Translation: CATGLRQETQYF.

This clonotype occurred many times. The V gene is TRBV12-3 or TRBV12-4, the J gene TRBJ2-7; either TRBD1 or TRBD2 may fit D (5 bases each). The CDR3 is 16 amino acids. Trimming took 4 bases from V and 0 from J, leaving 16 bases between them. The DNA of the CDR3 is TGTGCCAGCAGTTCGTACGGGGCCAGCCGCTCCTACGAGCAGTACTTC. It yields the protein CASSSYGASRSYEQYF.

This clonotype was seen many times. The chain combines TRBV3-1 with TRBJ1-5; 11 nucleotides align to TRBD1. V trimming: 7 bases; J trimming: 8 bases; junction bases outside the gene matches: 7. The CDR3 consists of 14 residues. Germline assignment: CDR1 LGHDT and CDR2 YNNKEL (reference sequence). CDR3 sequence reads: CASTSGQGVEPQHF. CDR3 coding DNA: TGTGCCAGCACCTCGGGACAGGGGGTAGAGCCCCAGCATTTT.

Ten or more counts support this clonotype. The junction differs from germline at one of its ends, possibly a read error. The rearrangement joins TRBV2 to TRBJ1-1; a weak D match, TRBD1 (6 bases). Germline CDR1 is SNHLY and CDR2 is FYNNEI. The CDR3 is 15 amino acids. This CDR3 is CASNREDVGNAEAFF. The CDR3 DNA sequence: TGTGCCAGCAACAGGGAAGATGTGGGGAACGCTGAAGCTTTCTTT.

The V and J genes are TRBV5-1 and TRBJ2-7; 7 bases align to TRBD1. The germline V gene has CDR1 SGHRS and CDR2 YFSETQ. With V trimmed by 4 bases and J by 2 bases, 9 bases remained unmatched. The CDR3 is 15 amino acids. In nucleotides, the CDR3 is TGCGCCAGCAGCCCCGGACAGGAGGAAGCCTACGAGCAGTACTTC. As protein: CASSPGQEEAYEQYF.

The CDR3 sequence: CASSPNTGTGQETQYF. CDR3 DNA: TGTGCCAGCAGCCCTAATACCGGGACAGGGCAAGAGACCCAGTACTTC. V usage is TRBV11-2 and J usage is TRBJ2-5, with 9 bases lining up with TRBD1. V shed 5 bases, J shed 2 bases, and the junction held 9 bases outside the gene matches. From germline, CDR1 is SGHAT and CDR2 FQNNGV. The CDR3 runs 16 residues.

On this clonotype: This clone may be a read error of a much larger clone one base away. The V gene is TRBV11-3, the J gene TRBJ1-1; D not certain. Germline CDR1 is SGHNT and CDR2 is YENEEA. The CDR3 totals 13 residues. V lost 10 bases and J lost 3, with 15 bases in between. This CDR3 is CATGPGRDTEAFF. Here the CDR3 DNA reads TGTGCCACCGGGCCGGGGAGAGACACTGAAGCTTTCTTT.

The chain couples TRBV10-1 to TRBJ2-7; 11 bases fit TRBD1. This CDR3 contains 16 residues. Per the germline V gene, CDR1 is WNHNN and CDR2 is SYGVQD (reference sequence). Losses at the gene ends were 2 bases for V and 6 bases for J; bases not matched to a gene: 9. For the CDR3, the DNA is TGCGCCAGCAGTGAGCGGGACAGGGGGTTTTCATCCGAGCAGTACTTC. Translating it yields CASSERDRGFSSEQYF.

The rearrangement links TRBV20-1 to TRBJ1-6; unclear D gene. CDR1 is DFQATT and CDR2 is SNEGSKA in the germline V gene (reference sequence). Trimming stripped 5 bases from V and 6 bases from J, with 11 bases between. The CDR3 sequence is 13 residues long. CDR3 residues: CSAHVGSNSPLHF. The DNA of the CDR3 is TGCAGTGCTCATGTGGGAAGTAATTCACCCCTCCACTTT.

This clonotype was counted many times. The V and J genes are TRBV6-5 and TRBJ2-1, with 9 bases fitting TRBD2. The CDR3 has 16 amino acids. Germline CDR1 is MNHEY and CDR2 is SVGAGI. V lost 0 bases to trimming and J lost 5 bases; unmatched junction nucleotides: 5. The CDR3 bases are TGTGCCAGCAGTTACTCTGCAGCGGGGGGCAACAATGAGCAGTTCTTC. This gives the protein CASSYSAAGGNNEQFF.

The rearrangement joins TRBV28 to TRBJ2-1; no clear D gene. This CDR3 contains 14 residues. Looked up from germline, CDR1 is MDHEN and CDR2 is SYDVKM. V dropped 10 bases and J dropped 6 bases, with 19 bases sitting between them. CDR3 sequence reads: CATIDSLGPNEQFF. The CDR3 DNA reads TGTGCCACTATCGACTCGCTCGGGCCCAATGAGCAGTTCTTC.

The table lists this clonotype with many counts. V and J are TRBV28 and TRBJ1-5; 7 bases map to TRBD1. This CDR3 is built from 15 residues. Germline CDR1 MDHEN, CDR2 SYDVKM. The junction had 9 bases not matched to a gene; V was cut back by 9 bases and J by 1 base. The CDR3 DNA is TGTGCCAGTAGTATACAGACAGGGAGCAATCAGCCCCAGCATTTT. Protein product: CASSIQTGSNQPQHF. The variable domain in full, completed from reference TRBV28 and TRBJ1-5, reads DVKVTQSSRYLVKRTGEKVFLECVQDMDHENMFWYRQDPGLGLRLIYFSYDVKMKEKGDIPEGYSVSREKKERFSLILESASTNQTSMYLCASSIQTGSNQPQHFGDGTRLSIL.

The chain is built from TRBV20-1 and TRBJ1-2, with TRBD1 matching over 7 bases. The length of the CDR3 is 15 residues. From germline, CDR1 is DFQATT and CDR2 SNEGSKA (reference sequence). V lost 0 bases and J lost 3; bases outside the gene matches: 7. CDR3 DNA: TGCAGTGCTAGAGATAGGAGACAGGGAGACTATGGCTACACCTTC. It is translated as CSARDRRQGDYGYTF.

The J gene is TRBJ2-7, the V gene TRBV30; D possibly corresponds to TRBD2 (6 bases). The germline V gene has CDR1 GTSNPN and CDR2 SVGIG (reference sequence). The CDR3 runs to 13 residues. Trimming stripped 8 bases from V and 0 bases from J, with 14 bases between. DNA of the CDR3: TGTGCCACGGAGGGTGCCTTCTCCTACGAGCAGTACTTC. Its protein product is CATEGAFSYEQYF.

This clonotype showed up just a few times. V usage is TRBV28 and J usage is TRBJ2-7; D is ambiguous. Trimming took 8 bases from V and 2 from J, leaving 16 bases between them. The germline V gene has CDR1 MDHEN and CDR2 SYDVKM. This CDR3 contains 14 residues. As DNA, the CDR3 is TGTGCCAGCTCAAACCTCGACACTACCTACGAGCAGTACTTC. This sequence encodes CASSNLDTTYEQYF. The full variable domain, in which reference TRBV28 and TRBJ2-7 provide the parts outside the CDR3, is DVKVTQSSRYLVKRTGEKVFLECVQDMDHENMFWYRQDPGLGLRLIYFSYDVKMKEKGDIPEGYSVSREKKERFSLILESASTNQTSMYLCASSNLDTTYEQYFGPGTRLTVT.

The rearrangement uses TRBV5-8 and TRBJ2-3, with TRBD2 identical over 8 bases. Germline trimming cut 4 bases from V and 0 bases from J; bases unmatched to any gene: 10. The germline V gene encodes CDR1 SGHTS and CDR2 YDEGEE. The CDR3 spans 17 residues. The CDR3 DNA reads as TGTGCCAGCAGCCCCTGGTTCCTAGCGGGCAGCACAGATACGCAGTATTTT. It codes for CASSPWFLAGSTDTQYF.

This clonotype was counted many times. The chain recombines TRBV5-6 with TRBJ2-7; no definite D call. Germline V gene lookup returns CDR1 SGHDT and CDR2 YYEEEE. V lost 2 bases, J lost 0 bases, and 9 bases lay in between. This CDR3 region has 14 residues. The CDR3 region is CASSFRRNSYEQYF. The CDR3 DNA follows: TGTGCCAGCAGCTTTCGACGGAACTCCTACGAGCAGTACTTC. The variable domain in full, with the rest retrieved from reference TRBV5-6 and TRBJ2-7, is DAGVTQSPTHLIKTRGQQVTLRCSPKSGHDTVSWYQQALGQGPQFIFQYYEEEERQRGNFPDRFSGHQFPNYSSELNVNALLLGDSALYLCASSFRRNSYEQYFGPGTRLTVT.

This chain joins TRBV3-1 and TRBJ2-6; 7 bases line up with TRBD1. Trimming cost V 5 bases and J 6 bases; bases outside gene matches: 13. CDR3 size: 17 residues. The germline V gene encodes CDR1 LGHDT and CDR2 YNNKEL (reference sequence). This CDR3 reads CASSLRTGPPEANVLTF. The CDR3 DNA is TGTGCCAGCAGCTTACGGACAGGTCCCCCTGAGGCCAACGTCCTGACTTTC.

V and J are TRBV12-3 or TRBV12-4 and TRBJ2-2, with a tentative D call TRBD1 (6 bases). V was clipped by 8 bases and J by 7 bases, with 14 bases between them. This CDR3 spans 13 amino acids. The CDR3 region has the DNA TGTGCCAGCGATTACAGGGAAATCGGGGAGCTGTTTTTT. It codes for CASDYREIGELFF.

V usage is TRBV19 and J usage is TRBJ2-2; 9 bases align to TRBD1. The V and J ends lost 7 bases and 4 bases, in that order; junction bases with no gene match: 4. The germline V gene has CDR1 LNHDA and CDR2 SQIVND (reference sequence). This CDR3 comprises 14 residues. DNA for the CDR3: TGTGCCAGTACCTACAGGGGGCCCACCGGGGAGCTGTTTTTT. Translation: CASTYRGPTGELFF.

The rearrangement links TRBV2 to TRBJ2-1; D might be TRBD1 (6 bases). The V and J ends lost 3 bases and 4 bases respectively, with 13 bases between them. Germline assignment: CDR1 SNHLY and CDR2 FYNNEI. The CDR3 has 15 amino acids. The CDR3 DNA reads TGTGCCAGCAGTGACCAGGGGACCATATACAATGAGCAGTTCTTC. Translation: CASSDQGTIYNEQFF. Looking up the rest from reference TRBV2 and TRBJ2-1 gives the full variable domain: EPEVTQTPSHQVTQMGQEVILRCVPISNHLYFYWYRQILGQKVEFLVSFYNNEISEKSEIFDDQFSVERPDGSNFTLKIRSTKLEDSAMYFCASSDQGTIYNEQFFGPGTRLTVL.

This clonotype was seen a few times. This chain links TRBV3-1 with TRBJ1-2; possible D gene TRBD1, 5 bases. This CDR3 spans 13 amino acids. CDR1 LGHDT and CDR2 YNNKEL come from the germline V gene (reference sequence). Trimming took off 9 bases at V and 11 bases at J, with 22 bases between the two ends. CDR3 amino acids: CASKGAGKVGYTF. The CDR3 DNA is TGTGCCAGTAAAGGGGCAGGGAAGGTGGGATACACCTTC.

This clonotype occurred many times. CDR3 bases: TGTGCCAGCAGCAGGGACGCTGAAGCTTTCTTT. Residues: CASSRDAEAFF. The genes are TRBV2 and TRBJ1-1; TRBD1 might be the D (5 bases). Germline V lookup: CDR1 SNHLY, CDR2 FYNNEI. V lost 6 bases to trimming and J lost 6 bases, with 8 bases between them. The CDR3 extends over 11 amino acids.